Presented here are 23 T cell receptor beta chains from one specimen sequenced in a study of cytomegalovirus exposure and HLA in healthy donors. The PCR had 60 Vbeta and 13 Jbeta primers. Assay: immunoSEQ multiplex PCR; the TCRdb copy retains only in-frame clones and omits some. The sample carries approximately 100,000 clones, 69% recorded once. The sample was PBMCs. These receptors came from a female donor in good health and CMV-seronegative.

The rearrangement uses TRBV4-1 and TRBJ2-5; TRBD1 might be the D (5 bases). The CDR3 has 14 amino acids. Trimming shortened V by 1 base and J by 3 bases, and 9 bases separated the two germline ends. Looked up from germline, CDR1 is MGHRA and CDR2 is YSYEKL. The CDR3 DNA follows: TGCGCCAGCAGCCAAGGGACAAGAAAAGAGACCCAGTACTTC. Its protein product is CASSQGTRKETQYF.

J is TRBJ1-2 and V is TRBV18, with 7 bases matching TRBD1. V trimming: 6 bases; J trimming: 1 base; junction bases outside the gene matches: 5. Germline CDR1 KGHSH, CDR2 LQKENI. The CDR3 spans 14 residues. The CDR3 is CASSGTDVNYGYTF. For the CDR3, the DNA is TGTGCCAGCTCGGGGACAGATGTTAACTATGGCTACACCTTC. The whole variable domain, remainder taken from reference TRBV18 and TRBJ1-2, is NAGVMQNPRHLVRRRGQEARLRCSPMKGHSHVYWYRQLPEEGLKFMVYLQKENIIDESGMPKERFSAEFPKEGPSILRIQQVVRGDSAAYFCASSGTDVNYGYTFGSGTRLTVV.

V usage is TRBV27 and J usage is TRBJ2-7, with 10 bases that match TRBD1. Germline V lookup: CDR1 MNHEY, CDR2 SMNVEV (reference sequence). J was trimmed by 4 bases and V by 3 bases; bases with no gene match: 6. This CDR3 region has 15 residues. The CDR3 coding sequence is TGTGCCAGCAGTTTCCGGGGGACAGGGGTTTACGAGCAGTACTTC. It encodes CASSFRGTGVYEQYF.

This clone was detected a few times. The chain couples TRBV28 to TRBJ2-7; the D gene is possibly TRBD1 (6 bases). The V gene lost 6 bases and the J gene lost 2 bases, with 29 bases spanning the gap. The CDR3 sequence is 19 residues long. Germline CDR1 MDHEN, CDR2 SYDVKM. CDR3 region: CASRGRNWGTTGPPYEQYF. CDR3 bases: TGTGCCAGCAGGGGTCGGAATTGGGGGACAACAGGGCCCCCCTACGAGCAGTACTTC. The full variable domain, completed using reference TRBV28 and TRBJ2-7, is DVKVTQSSRYLVKRTGEKVFLECVQDMDHENMFWYRQDPGLGLRLIYFSYDVKMKEKGDIPEGYSVSREKKERFSLILESASTNQTSMYLCASRGRNWGTTGPPYEQYFGPGTRLTVT.

This chain connects TRBV12-5 to TRBJ1-1, with D unclear. CDR1 LGHNT and CDR2 FRNRAP come from the germline V gene. Trimming pared 1 base from V and 1 base from J, leaving 7 bases between. The CDR3 has 14 residues. CDR3 loop: CASGLAGGNTEAFF. The CDR3 DNA reads TGTGCTAGTGGTTTGGCGGGAGGGAACACTGAAGCTTTCTTT. Using reference TRBV12-5 and TRBJ1-1 for the parts outside the CDR3, the full variable domain is DARVTQTPRHKVTEMGQEVTMRCQPILGHNTVFWYRQTMMQGLELLAYFRNRAPLDDSGMPKDRFSAEMPDATLATLKIQPSEPRDSAVYFCASGLAGGNTEAFFGQGTRLTVV.

This sequence joins TRBV18 and TRBJ2-3; 8 bases fit TRBD1. The germline V gene encodes CDR1 KGHSH and CDR2 LQKENI. The CDR3 is made up of 17 amino acids. V gave up 0 bases and J gave up 6 bases; unmatched junction bases: 11. This chain's CDR3 is CASSPPTGVDFADTQYF. CDR3 bases: TGTGCCAGCTCACCACCGACAGGGGTGGATTTCGCGGATACGCAGTATTTT.

The chain employs TRBV25-1 and TRBJ2-3; 8 bases line up with TRBD2. The CDR3 spans 15 residues. The ends lost 7 bases at V and 0 bases at J; junction bases unmatched: 6. Germline V gene sequence: CDR1 MGHDK, CDR2 SYGVNS. The CDR3 here is CASTSGGPSTDTQYF. The CDR3 DNA reads as TGTGCCAGCACCAGCGGGGGCCCTAGCACAGATACGCAGTATTTT.

This clone showed up just a few times. The genes are TRBV18 and TRBJ2-1; 14 bases line up with TRBD2. CDR1 and CDR2 from the germline V gene are KGHSH and LQKENI. This CDR3 is 16 amino acids long. V dropped 6 bases and J dropped 7; count of bases not matched to a gene: 8. CDR3 coding DNA: TGTGCCAGCTCCGCCACCGGGACTAGCGGGAGTAATGAGCAGTTCTTC. It translates to CASSATGTSGSNEQFF.

This clone was counted a single time. The genes are TRBV5-1 and TRBJ1-1; D is perhaps TRBD1 (6 bases). The CDR3 sequence is 17 residues long. V was trimmed by 4 bases and J by 7 bases, leaving 26 bases between them. The germline V gene encodes CDR1 SGHRS and CDR2 YFSETQ. DNA for the CDR3: TGCGCCAGCAGCGAGCTCCCCGGTGGGGGCCCAACCCTTGAAGCTTTCTTT. It is translated as CASSELPGGGPTLEAFF.

The chain uses TRBV7-2 and TRBJ1-2, with TRBD1 matching 10 bases. Losses at the gene ends were 5 bases for V and 6 bases for J; bases not matched to a gene: 6. The CDR3 consists of 14 residues. Germline CDR1 and CDR2: SGHTA and FQGNSA. The CDR3 spells CASSRDRGHNGYTF. The CDR3 nucleotides read TGTGCCAGCAGCCGCGACAGGGGGCATAATGGCTACACCTTC.

The gene calls are TRBV7-6 and TRBJ2-2; 8 nucleotides agree with TRBD2. CDR1 SGHVS and CDR2 FNYEAQ come from the germline V gene. The CDR3 loop spans 16 amino acids. The J segment lost 4 bases and the V segment lost 4 bases, leaving 8 bases of the junction unmatched. In DNA, the CDR3 is TGTGCCAGCAGCTCCAAGCGGGAGCGGAGCACCGGGGAGCTGTTTTTT. Translated: CASSSKRERSTGELFF.

The chain is built from TRBV7-2 and TRBJ2-7; TRBD1 is a possible D gene (6 bases). Trimming stripped 2 bases from V and 1 base from J, with 12 bases between. This CDR3 spans 15 amino acids. The germline gives CDR1 SGHTA, CDR2 FQGNSA. CDR3 in amino acids: CASSLSGTLSYEQYF. Written as DNA, the CDR3 is TGTGCCAGCAGCTTAAGTGGGACATTGTCCTACGAGCAGTACTTC.

The chain uses TRBV21-1 and TRBJ1-3; the tabulated D call, TRBD1, remains unverified against the DNA. TRBV21-1 is an annotated pseudogene. This CDR3 spans 16 amino acids. The CDR3 region is CASSKESTGAGNTIYF. The CDR3 DNA reads as TGTGCCAGCAGCAAAGAGTCTACAGGGGCTGGAAACACCATATATTTT.

The chain uses TRBV28 and TRBJ1-5; D gene uncertain. This CDR3 region has 15 residues. With 4 bases removed from V and 6 bases from J, the gap between germline ends came to 16 bases. Germline V CDR1 and CDR2: MDHEN, SYDVKM. Written as DNA, the CDR3 is TGTGCCAGCAGTTCGACCAAGGTAGCGGTTCAGCCCCAGCATTTT. It is translated as CASSSTKVAVQPQHF.

In DNA form, the CDR3 reads TGTGCCAGCAGTGCCCAGACAGGGACCTCCTACGAGCAGTACTTC. This gives the protein CASSAQTGTSYEQYF. This chain uses TRBV6-1 with TRBJ2-7, with 7 bases aligning to TRBD1. CDR1 is MNHNS, CDR2 SASEGT, per germline. The CDR3 loop spans 15 amino acids. The V gene end was trimmed by 4 bases and the J gene end by 0 bases; junction bases not matched to a gene: 6.

This clone appeared a single time. The genes are TRBV10-3 and TRBJ1-2; tentative D call: TRBD1 (5 bases). Germline V gene lookup returns CDR1 ENHRY and CDR2 SYGVKD. The CDR3 extends over 14 amino acids. Between the trimmed V and J ends, which lost 2 bases and 4 bases, there was a span of 11 bases. CDR3 nucleotide sequence: TGTGCCATCAGTGAGGACCCGGGGGTCTATGGCTACACCTTC. Translation: CAISEDPGVYGYTF.

The chain uses TRBV11-3 and TRBJ1-4; 11 positions agree with TRBD1. The CDR3 is made up of 17 amino acids. V dropped 5 bases and J dropped 0; count of bases not matched to a gene: 5. Germline CDR1 is SGHNT and CDR2 is YENEEA. CDR3 in amino acids: CASSLQGQGATNEKLFF. The CDR3 bases are TGTGCCAGCAGCCTTCAGGGACAGGGGGCAACTAATGAAAAACTGTTTTTT.

The rearrangement links TRBV6-5 to TRBJ1-1; 8 bases align to TRBD1. V shed 7 bases, J shed 5 bases, and the junction held 12 bases outside the gene matches. CDR3 length: 15 amino acids. CDR1 and CDR2 (germline): MNHEY, SVGAGI. The CDR3 bases are TGTGCCAGCACCCCACACGACAGGGGTGCTACTGAAGCTTTCTTT. It codes for CASTPHDRGATEAFF.

The chain has TRBV6-6 and TRBJ1-5; TRBD1 aligns across 9 bases. Trimming cost V 2 bases and J 6 bases; bases outside gene matches: 2. CDR1 is MNHNY, CDR2 SVGAGI, per germline (reference sequence). The CDR3 runs to 14 residues. CDR3 in DNA: TGTGCCAGCAGTTACGGGACAGGGAGTCAGCCCCAGCATTTT. Translation: CASSYGTGSQPQHF.

V gene TRBV28 combines with J gene TRBJ2-7, with no clear D. Trimming took 10 bases from V and 2 from J, leaving 15 bases between them. The CDR3 has 13 amino acids. CDR1 and CDR2 (germline): MDHEN, SYDVKM. CDR3 coding DNA: TGTGCCACCGGGTGGGTAGTAACCTACGAGCAGTACTTC. As protein: CATGWVVTYEQYF.

This chain connects TRBV27 to TRBJ2-7; 8 nucleotides line up with TRBD2. Germline trimming cut 6 bases from V and 4 bases from J; bases unmatched to any gene: 11. CDR1 and CDR2 from the germline V gene are MNHEY and SMNVEV (reference sequence). This CDR3 has 15 amino acids. Here the CDR3 DNA reads TGTGCCAGCAGAGCAAGACCGGGACTAGATTACGAGCAGTACTTC. Its translation is CASRARPGLDYEQYF.

The J gene is TRBJ1-2, the V gene TRBV27; D is unresolved. The V gene's germline CDR1 is MNHEY and CDR2 SMNVEV (reference sequence). This CDR3 is 14 amino acids long. The V end was cut by 0 bases, the J end by 0 bases, with 5 bases between. The CDR3 spells CASSLSGANYGYTF. The CDR3 DNA reads as TGTGCCAGCAGTTTATCCGGGGCTAACTATGGCTACACCTTC.

CDR3 DNA: TGTGCCAGCAGTTCCGGGACAGGATTCTACGAGCAGTACTTC. This sequence encodes CASSSGTGFYEQYF. The V and J genes are TRBV2 and TRBJ2-7; the match to TRBD1 covers 8 bases. Losses at the gene ends were 5 bases for V and 3 bases for J; bases not matched to a gene: 6. The CDR3 consists of 14 residues. The V gene's germline CDR1 is SNHLY and CDR2 FYNNEI. Filled out from reference TRBV2 and TRBJ2-7, the complete variable domain reads EPEVTQTPSHQVTQMGQEVILRCVPISNHLYFYWYRQILGQKVEFLVSFYNNEISEKSEIFDDQFSVERPDGSNFTLKIRSTKLEDSAMYFCASSSGTGFYEQYFGPGTRLTVT.